These T cell receptor beta chains were read from a single sample in a study of cytomegalovirus exposure and HLA in healthy donors. Clones were read by immunoSEQ multiplex PCR, and TCRdb kept only the in-frame ones, dropping some. Among 150,000 to 200,000 clones listed, around 81% were seen once. The sample taken for sequencing was PBMCs. Source of these receptors: a woman aged 25 to 39 in good health and CMV-seronegative. The CDR3 runs from the conserved cysteine through the conserved F or W. The D gene is left open where the match is weak. For some rows the clone size is stated as once, few or many, or as a class when expanded; others skip it.

J gene | D gene | V gene | clone size | CDR3 DNA | CDR3 protein
TRBJ2-5 | . | TRBV5-5 | . | TGTGCCAGCACCTGGGACACAGATCTTGGGGAGACCCAGTACTTC | CASTWDTDLGETQYF
TRBJ1-2 | TRBD1 | TRBV11-3 | once | TGTGCCAGCAGCTTAGGCCGGACAGGGAGATATGGCTACACCTTC | CASSLGRTGRYGYTF
TRBJ2-1 | . | TRBV7-9 | . | TGTGCCAGCAGCCCTACAGAAGCCTACAATGAGCAGTTCTTC | CASSPTEAYNEQFF
TRBJ1-6 | TRBD1 | TRBV9 | . | TGTGCCAGCACCTTGGGGACAGGGGACAATTCACCCCTCCACTTT | CASTLGTGDNSPLHF
TRBJ2-7 | . | TRBV4-1 | . | TGCGCCAGCAGCCAAGTTCTGGGCCCCTACGAGCAGTACTTC | CASSQVLGPYEQYF
TRBJ2-5 | . | TRBV9 | . | TGTGCCAGCAGCGTACGAGGTCGGGGGGAGACCCAGTACTTC | CASSVRGRGETQYF
TRBJ2-7 | . | TRBV13 | . | TGTGCCAGCAGATCCCCCGGGGCGGGGACCTACGAGCAGTACTTC | CASRSPGAGTYEQYF
TRBJ2-7 | . | TRBV4-3 | . | TGCGCCAGCAGCCAAGATAGTCAGGGATCCTACGAGCAGTACTTC | CASSQDSQGSYEQYF
TRBJ1-2 | TRBD1 | TRBV29-1 | . | TGCAGCGTGTCGGGACAGGGGAGAGCTAACTATGGCTACACCTTC | CSVSGQGRANYGYTF
TRBJ2-1 | . | TRBV2 | . | TGTGCCAGCAGTGCCCAAAACTTAGCTAGCAATGAGCAGTTCTTC | CASSAQNLASNEQFF
TRBJ1-2 | TRBD1 | TRBV5-4 | . | TGTGCCAGCAGTGGACAGGGGGCTCGAAACTATGGCTACACCTTC | CASSGQGARNYGYTF
TRBJ2-6 | TRBD1 | TRBV27 | few | TGTGCCAGCAGTACAGGACAGGGGAGATCTGGGGCCAACGTCCTGACTTTC | CASSTGQGRSGANVLTF
TRBJ2-3 | TRBD1 | TRBV5-1 | . | TGCGCCAGCAGCCGTGGACAGGACACAGATACGCAGTATTTT | CASSRGQDTDTQYF
TRBJ2-1 | . | TRBV10-3 | once | TGTGCCATCAGTGAGTCGCGCGAGCAGTTCTTC | CAISESREQFF
TRBJ1-2 | . | TRBV14 | . | TGTGCCAGCAGCCAAGATCTCGCAGGGGTGAACTATGGCTACACCTTC | CASSQDLAGVNYGYTF
TRBJ2-2 | TRBD1 | TRBV30 | . | TGTGCCTTCAGAAAACCGGGACAGACGAACACCGGGGAGCTGTTTTTT | CAFRKPGQTNTGELFF
TRBJ1-1 | . | TRBV29-1 | . | TGCAGCGTTACACTAGACACTGAAGCTTTCTTT | CSVTLDTEAFF
TRBJ1-5 | . | TRBV28 | once | TGTGCCAGCAGAGGGAGTAGCAATCAGCCCCAGCATTTT | CASRGSSNQPQHF
TRBJ2-1 | TRBD2 | TRBV19 | . | TGTGCGAAACCCAGCGGGGGAGGTGAGCAGTTCTTC | CAKPSGGGEQFF
TRBJ2-5 | . | TRBV9 | . | TGTGCCAGCAGCGATCCCCACCCGGGAGATTGGGGCAAAGCGGAGACCCAGTACTTC | CASSDPHPGDWGKAETQYF
TRBJ2-7 | . | TRBV11-2 | . | TGTGCCAGCAGCTTAGCCGGGTTGTACGAGCAGTACTTC | CASSLAGLYEQYF
TRBJ2-7 | . | TRBV15 | . | TGTGCCACCAGCAGAGGTCCCTACTACGAGCAGTACTTC | CATSRGPYYEQYF
TRBJ2-2 | . | TRBV11-2 | . | TGTGCCAGCAGCTTAGATCCTTTCGGGGAGCTGTTTTTT | CASSLDPFGELFF
TRBJ2-5 | . | TRBV30 | . | TGTGCCTGGAGTGTTTCACAAGAGACCCAGTACTTC | CAWSVSQETQYF
TRBJ1-2 | TRBD1 | TRBV6-5 | few | TGTGCCAGCAGCGCCGGGACAGACTATGGCTACACCTTC | CASSAGTDYGYTF
TRBJ2-1 | TRBD2 | TRBV19 | few | TGTGCCAGTAGTATAGTAGCGGGAGGGCGAAATGAGCAGTTCTTC | CASSIVAGGRNEQFF
TRBJ1-1 | . | TRBV30 | . | TGTGCCTGGAGCGGGGGGATGAACACTGAAGCTTTCTTT | CAWSGGMNTEAFF
TRBJ2-1 | . | TRBV5-1 | . | TGCGCCAGCAGGCTTCCCGACAGCCCGCCCCTGGCCGAGCAGTTCTTC | CASRLPDSPPLAEQFF
TRBJ2-5 | TRBD1 | TRBV7-2 | . | TGTGCCAGCAGCCCCCTCGGACAGGGTCAAGAGACCCAGTACTTC | CASSPLGQGQETQYF
TRBJ2-2 | . | TRBV28 | . | TGTGCCAGCAGGAGCACCGGGGAGCTGTTTTTT | CASRSTGELFF
TRBJ2-7 | TRBD2 | TRBV10-3 | . | TGTGCCATCAGTGCCGGGACTAGCGAGACCTACGAGCAGTACTTC | CAISAGTSETYEQYF
TRBJ2-5 | . | TRBV10-3 | . | TGTGCCATCGCAGGGGCCCAAGAGACCCAGTACTTC | CAIAGAQETQYF
TRBJ1-4 | . | TRBV27 | . | TGTGCCAGCAGTTTAAGTGGGGGGACTAATGAAAAACTGTTTTTT | CASSLSGGTNEKLFF
TRBJ1-2 | . | TRBV19 | . | TGTGCCAGCACGGGGGGAGGGTTGGGCTACACCTTC | CASTGGGLGYTF
TRBJ1-2 | . | TRBV7-9 | few | TGTGCCAGCAGCTTAGGAAGGAGTGGGAGCTATGGCTACACCTTC | CASSLGRSGSYGYTF
TRBJ2-2 | . | TRBV19 | once | TGTGCCAGTAGTCCACAGGGAGCTGACACCGGGGAGCTGTTTTTT | CASSPQGADTGELFF
TRBJ1-1 | TRBD1 | TRBV7-9 | . | TGTGCCAGCAGCTTAGCGGGGCAGGGGGCTAACACTGAAGCTTTCTTT | CASSLAGQGANTEAFF
TRBJ1-2 | TRBD1 | TRBV27 | . | TGTGCCAGCACCACAGGGGCTGGGGACGGCTACACCTTC | CASTTGAGDGYTF
TRBJ1-2 | . | TRBV7-9 | . | TGTGCCAGCAGGGCGGACACTAAGTCTAACTATGGCTACACCTTC | CASRADTKSNYGYTF
TRBJ2-1 | TRBD1 | TRBV27 | . | TGTGCCAGCAGGCCGGGACAGATCCTCTACAATGAGCAGTTCTTC | CASRPGQILYNEQFF
TRBJ1-5 | . | TRBV12-1 | . | TGTGCCAGCAGCTTTTGCTTCGACAGGGGGAATCAGCCCCAGCATTTT | CASSFCFDRGNQPQHF
TRBJ2-5 | TRBD1 | TRBV18 | . | TGTGCCAGCTCACCGCTCCGGGACAGCCAAGAGACCCAGTACTTC | CASSPLRDSQETQYF
TRBJ2-6 | . | TRBV28 | . | TGTGCCAGCAGTTTATTGGGGGCCCCCACCTCTGGGGCCAACGTCCTGACTTTC | CASSLLGAPTSGANVLTF
TRBJ1-2 | TRBD1 | TRBV15 | . | TGTGCCACCAGTCATACCGGGACAGGGGCATATGGCTACACCTTC | CATSHTGTGAYGYTF